This TCR beta chain emerged from a study of cytomegalovirus exposure and HLA in healthy donors. General study results and limits: It is likely that the observed cluster of highly shared sequence variants was a sequencing artifact.

From germline, CDR1 is MDHEN and CDR2 SYDVKM. The CDR3 runs 14 residues. The V segment lost 3 bases and the J segment 2 bases; nucleotides outside the gene matches: 3. On this clone itself: Its specificity is unknown.

The PCR employed 60 Vbeta primers together with 13 Jbeta primers. Clones were read by immunoSEQ multiplex PCR, and TCRdb kept only the in-frame ones, dropping some. This table holds roughly 180,000 clones, 75% to 80% found once. The genes are TRBV28 and TRBJ1-2; TRBD1 matches at 7 bases. The source of this sequence is a man aged 50 to 60 in good health and CMV-seropositive. The sample comprised PBMCs. Written as DNA, the CDR3 is TGTGCCAGCAGTTTGAGGGGGCGCAACTATGGCTACACCTTC. This gives the protein CASSLRGRNYGYTF.